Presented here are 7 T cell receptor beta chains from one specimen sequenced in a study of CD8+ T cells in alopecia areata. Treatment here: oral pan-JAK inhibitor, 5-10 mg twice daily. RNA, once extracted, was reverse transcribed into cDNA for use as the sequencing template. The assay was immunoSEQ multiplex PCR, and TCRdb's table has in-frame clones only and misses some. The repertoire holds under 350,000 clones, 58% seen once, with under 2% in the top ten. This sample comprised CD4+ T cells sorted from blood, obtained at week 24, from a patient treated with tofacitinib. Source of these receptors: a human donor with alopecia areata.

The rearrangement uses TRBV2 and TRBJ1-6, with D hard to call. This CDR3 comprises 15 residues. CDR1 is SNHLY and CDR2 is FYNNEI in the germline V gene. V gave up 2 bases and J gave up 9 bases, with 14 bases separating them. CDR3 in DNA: TGTGCCAGCAGTGAAAGGGCCCTCTCTGGTTCACCCCTCCACTTT. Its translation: CASSERALSGSPLHF.

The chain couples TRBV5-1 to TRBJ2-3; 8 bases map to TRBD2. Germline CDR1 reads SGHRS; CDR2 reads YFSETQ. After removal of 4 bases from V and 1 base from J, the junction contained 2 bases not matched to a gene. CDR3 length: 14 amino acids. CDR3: CASSAGLGTDTQYF. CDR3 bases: TGCGCCAGCAGCGCGGGACTAGGCACAGATACGCAGTATTTT.

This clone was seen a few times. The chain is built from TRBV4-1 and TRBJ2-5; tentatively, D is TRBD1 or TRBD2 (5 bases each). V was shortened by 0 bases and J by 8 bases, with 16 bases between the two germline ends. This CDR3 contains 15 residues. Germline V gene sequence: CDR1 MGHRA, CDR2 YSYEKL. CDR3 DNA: TGCGCCAGCAGCCAAGAAGAGGGGCTTGACAGTACCCAGTACTTC. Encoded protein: CASSQEEGLDSTQYF.

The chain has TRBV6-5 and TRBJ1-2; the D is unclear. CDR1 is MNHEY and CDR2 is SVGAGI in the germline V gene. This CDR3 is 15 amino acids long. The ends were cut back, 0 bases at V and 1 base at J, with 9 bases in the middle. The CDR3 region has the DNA TGTGCCAGCAGTTACTCGAGTAGGGATAACTATGGCTACACCTTC. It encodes CASSYSSRDNYGYTF.

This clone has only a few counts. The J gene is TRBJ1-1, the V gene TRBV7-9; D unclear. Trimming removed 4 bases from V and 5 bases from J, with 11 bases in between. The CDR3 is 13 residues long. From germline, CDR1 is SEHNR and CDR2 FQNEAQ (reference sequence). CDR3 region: CASSSRAETEAFF. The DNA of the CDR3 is TGTGCCAGCAGCTCTAGGGCGGAGACTGAAGCTTTCTTT.

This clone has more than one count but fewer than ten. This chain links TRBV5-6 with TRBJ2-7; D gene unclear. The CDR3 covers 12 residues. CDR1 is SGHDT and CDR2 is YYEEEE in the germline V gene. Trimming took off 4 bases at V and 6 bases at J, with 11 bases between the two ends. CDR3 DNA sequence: TGTGCCAGCAGCGGACGGTTCGGCGAGCAGTACTTC. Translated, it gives CASSGRFGEQYF.

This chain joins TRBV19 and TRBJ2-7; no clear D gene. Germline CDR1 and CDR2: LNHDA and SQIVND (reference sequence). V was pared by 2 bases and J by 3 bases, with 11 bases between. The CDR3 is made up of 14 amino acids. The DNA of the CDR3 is TGTGCCAGTAGTATAACTGGACGGGTCTACGAGCAGTACTTC. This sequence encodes CASSITGRVYEQYF.